Presented here are 4 T cell receptor beta chains from one specimen sequenced in a study of spatial heterogeneity in lung cancer. TCRdb re-derived calls from the 5' RACE reads in MiXCR, one entry per CDR3 protein. The sample lists around 40,000 distinct CDR3 sequences; approximately 5.2% were seen once. Time point here: sample taken at primary tumor resection. Sequencing was performed on PBMCs, taken at surgery. These receptor sequences come from a female donor with early-stage non-small cell lung cancer.

This clonotype was observed at least ten times. This chain uses TRBV4-3 with TRBJ2-2; 8 bases line up with TRBD1. Germline assignment: CDR1 LGHNA and CDR2 YSLEER. The V and J ends lost 3 bases and 4 bases, in that order; junction bases with no gene match: 7. This CDR3 region has 16 residues. Here the CDR3 DNA reads TGCGCCAGCAGCCAGAGGACAGGGCTGGGCACCGGGGAGCTGTTTTTT. This sequence encodes CASSQRTGLGTGELFF.

This clonotype was found a few times. The V and J genes are TRBV6-2 or TRBV6-3 and TRBJ2-7, with 9 bases that match TRBD2. The CDR3 has 16 amino acids. V dropped 0 bases and J dropped 3; count of bases not matched to a gene: 6. Per the germline V gene, CDR1 is MNHEY and CDR2 is SVGEGT. The CDR3 region has the DNA TGTGCCAGCAGTTACTCGAGAGTAGCGGGGGACTACGAGCAGTACTTC. Its protein product is CASSYSRVAGDYEQYF.

This clonotype was recorded at least ten times. V is TRBV28 and J is TRBJ1-2; D gene ambiguous. Germline V lookup: CDR1 MDHEN, CDR2 SYDVKM. The length of the CDR3 is 13 residues. V was cut by 5 bases and J by 2 bases, with 9 bases left in between. CDR3 coding DNA: TGTGCCAGCAGTGAGGGCCGCAACTATGGCTACACCTTC. Amino acids: CASSEGRNYGYTF.

The CDR3: CASSQGFETQYF. CDR3 coding DNA: TGTGCCAGCAGCCAAGGCTTCGAGACCCAGTACTTC. V gene TRBV3-1 combines with J gene TRBJ2-5, with D unclear. There are 12 residues in the CDR3. V lost 1 base and J lost 5, with 5 bases in between. The germline gives CDR1 LGHDT, CDR2 YNNKEL (reference sequence).